This note documents a single T cell receptor beta chain sequence. The target antigen is unknown. TCR libraries were built from about 500 ng of total RNA by linear amplification. TCRdb called the reads again in MiXCR, with one record for every CDR3 protein. The sample shows approximately 180,000 distinct CDR3 sequences, about 76% of them seen only once. The data are from a study of healthy donors' naive CD4 and CD8 T cells. Whole-study findings and limits: Around 13% of CD4/CD8 propensity variance appeared explained by V, J and CDR3 charge. Negatively charged CDR3s marked CD8+ lineage; positively charged CDR3s marked CD4+ lineage.

The V and J ends lost 3 bases and 8 bases respectively, with 11 bases between them. This CDR3 spans 13 amino acids. Germline CDR1 is LNHDA and CDR2 is SQIVND (reference sequence). Sample: naive CD4+ and CD8+ T cells sorted from blood, pooled from several donors. The chain joins TRBV19 to TRBJ2-1; weak D call: TRBD2 (6 bases). The receptor was derived from a pool of human donors in good health; the sample pools cells from several healthy donors. CDR3 in DNA: TGTGCCAGTAGTATGGGCGGGATGGATGAGCAGTTCTTC. It yields the protein CASSMGGMDEQFF.